The 26 T cell receptor beta chains in this list originate from one sample, sequenced in a study of blood T cell repertoires in COVID-19. The repertoire was sequenced with immunoSEQ multiplex PCR; TCRdb's copy has only in-frame clones and lacks some. The sample contains 200,000 to 300,000 clones, 87% of which appear only once. Sample: peripheral blood. These receptor sequences come from a woman in her thirties or forties who had recovered from COVID-19.

DNA for the CDR3: TGCGCCAGCAGCCAAAGACAGGGTTCTTGGGGGGCCCAGTACTTC. It is translated as CASSQRQGSWGAQYF. The chain combines TRBV5-1 with TRBJ2-5; perhaps TRBD1 as D (7 bases). Deletions cut 4 bases from V and 9 bases from J, with 22 bases between. CDR1 SGHRS and CDR2 YFSETQ come from the germline V gene. CDR3 length: 15 amino acids. Full variable domain (missing parts from reference TRBV5-1 and TRBJ2-5): KAGVTQTPRYLIKTRGQQVTLSCSPISGHRSVSWYQQTPGQGLQFLFEYFSETQRNKGNFPGRFSGRQFSNSRSEMNVSTLELGDSALYLCASSQRQGSWGAQYFGPGTRLLVL.

CDR3 in amino acids: CASAGGGEQFF. CDR3 in DNA: TGTGCCAGCGCCGGGGGTGGAGAGCAGTTCTTC. V is TRBV11-3 and J is TRBJ2-1, with D possibly matching TRBD2 (6 bases). V was shortened by 8 bases and J by 10 bases, with 12 bases between the two germline ends. Germline V lookup: CDR1 SGHNT, CDR2 YENEEA. This CDR3 comprises 11 residues. The complete variable domain, with remaining parts taken from reference TRBV11-3 and TRBJ2-1, reads EAGVVQSPRYKIIEKKQPVAFWCNPISGHNTLYWYLQNLGQGPELLIRYENEEAVDDSQLPKDRFSAERLKGVDSTLKIQPAELGDSAVYLCASAGGGEQFFGPGTRLTVL.

The chain joins TRBV7-9 to TRBJ2-5; 9 bases line up with TRBD2. The trim removed 7 bases at V and 0 bases at J, leaving 6 bases unmatched. Germline CDR1 and CDR2: SEHNR and FQNEAQ (reference sequence). The CDR3 consists of 15 residues. The CDR3 loop is CASTHSGGYQETQYF. The CDR3 DNA is TGTGCCAGCACCCATAGCGGGGGCTACCAAGAGACCCAGTACTTC.

Comments on this clone: Other nucleotide sequences in the sample specify the same CDR3. The CDR3 DNA reads as TGTGCCAGCACTCCTACAGGGTTCTATAATTCACCCCTCCACTTT. Amino acids: CASTPTGFYNSPLHF. This chain joins TRBV27 and TRBJ1-6, with a tentative D call TRBD1 (6 bases). This CDR3 region has 15 residues. Germline CDR1 MNHEY, CDR2 SMNVEV (reference sequence). Trimming pared 7 bases from V and 3 bases from J, leaving 13 bases between.

This clone came up once. The CDR3 coding sequence is TGTGCCAGCAGTCCACAACAAAGAAATGAGCAGTTCTTC. Translated, it gives CASSPQQRNEQFF. V usage is TRBV12-3 or TRBV12-4 and J usage is TRBJ2-1; no definite D call. V shed 5 bases and J shed 7 bases, with 12 bases lying between them. The CDR3 is 13 amino acids.

This clone was seen only once. The V and J genes are TRBV7-9 and TRBJ1-2; 7 positions agree with TRBD1. With V trimmed by 4 bases and J by 8 bases, 16 bases remained unmatched. The CDR3 totals 16 residues. Looked up from germline, CDR1 is SEHNR and CDR2 is FQNEAQ (reference sequence). CDR3 sequence: CASSSLDREGSWGYTF. CDR3 sequence (DNA): TGTGCCAGCAGCTCCCTCGACAGGGAAGGAAGTTGGGGCTACACCTTC.

The chain is built from TRBV3-1 (or the pseudogene TRBV3-2) and TRBJ2-2; 8 bases are a match to TRBD2. The CDR3 covers 16 residues. J lost 6 bases, V lost 4 bases, and 10 bases had no gene match. Germline CDR1 LGHDT, CDR2 YNNKEL (reference sequence). The CDR3 sequence: CASSRLGTSRSGELFF. In DNA, the CDR3 is TGTGCCAGCAGCCGCCTCGGGACTAGTAGGTCCGGGGAGCTGTTTTTT.

The rearrangement joins TRBV6-5 to TRBJ2-5, with 7 positions matching TRBD1. Unmatched junction bases numbered 5, after V lost 5 bases and J lost 2 bases. The CDR3 sequence is 14 residues long. Germline CDR1 and CDR2: MNHEY and SVGAGI. As DNA, the CDR3 is TGTGCCAGCAGTCCTGACAGGGTACAAGAGACCCAGTACTTC. Translating it yields CASSPDRVQETQYF.

The rearrangement uses TRBV24-1 and TRBJ2-2; TRBD1 is a possible D gene (6 bases). Per the germline V gene, CDR1 is KGHDR and CDR2 is SFDVKD. The V and J ends lost 5 bases and 4 bases respectively, with 16 bases between them. This CDR3 contains 16 residues. The CDR3 sequence: CATSATGTSATGELFF. CDR3 bases: TGTGCCACCAGTGCTACAGGGACGAGCGCCACCGGGGAGCTGTTTTTT.

V and J are TRBV21-1 and TRBJ1-2; TRBD1, as called in the table, went unchecked against the DNA. TRBV21-1 is marked as a pseudogene. CDR3 size: 18 residues. Here the CDR3 reads CASSNYRDSLPKAYGYTF. The CDR3 DNA reads as TGTGCCAGCAGCAATTACCGGGACAGCCTTCCCAAAGCCTATGGCTACACCTTC.

The gene calls are TRBV5-5 and TRBJ2-1; D remains unclear. CDR1 and CDR2 from the germline V gene are SGHKS and YYEKEE (reference sequence). The length of the CDR3 is 15 residues. The V gene lost 6 bases and the J gene lost 0 bases, with 13 bases spanning the gap. CDR3 amino acids: CASNGGSSSYNEQFF. CDR3 sequence (DNA): TGTGCCAGCAACGGCGGTTCGAGCTCCTACAATGAGCAGTTCTTC.

The chain combines TRBV5-1 with TRBJ2-1; D possibly corresponds to TRBD2 (6 bases). Deletions cut 6 bases from V and 10 bases from J, with 14 bases between. The length of the CDR3 is 12 residues. Per the germline V gene, CDR1 is SGHRS and CDR2 is YFSETQ. Here the CDR3 reads CASTSWGEEQFF. The DNA for the CDR3 is TGCGCCAGCACATCTTGGGGGGAGGAGCAGTTCTTC.

The V and J genes are TRBV12-2 and TRBJ2-5; whether TRBD2, the table's D call, matches the DNA was not checked. TRBV12-2 is assigned pseudogene status. This CDR3 is 19 amino acids long. The CDR3 loop is CASRLARLAGAPAGETQYF. For the CDR3, the DNA is TGTGCAAGTCGCTTAGCGAGGCTAGCGGGGGCCCCAGCAGGGGAGACCCAGTACTTC.

V gene TRBV3-1 (or the pseudogene TRBV3-2) combines with J gene TRBJ1-5; perhaps TRBD1 as D (5 bases). V lost 0 bases and J 6 bases, leaving 15 bases between the germline ends. There are 16 residues in the CDR3. Germline lookup yields CDR1 LGHDT and CDR2 YNNKEL (reference sequence). The CDR3 protein is CASSQDSSGVGQPQHF. The CDR3 DNA follows: TGTGCCAGCAGCCAAGATAGTTCGGGGGTGGGTCAGCCCCAGCATTTT.

This CDR3 reads CASSLERGGAIGETQYF. In nucleotides, the CDR3 is TGTGCCAGCAGCTTAGAGCGCGGGGGGGCAATTGGAGAGACCCAGTACTTC. The chain employs TRBV7-8 and TRBJ2-5; TRBD2 matches at 9 bases. The CDR3 totals 17 residues. Losses at the gene ends were 1 base for V and 4 bases for J; bases not matched to a gene: 10. The germline CDR1 and CDR2 sequences are SGHVS and FQNEAQ.

The chain has TRBV21-1 and TRBJ1-5; TRBD1 reflects the table's D call only, with no check against the DNA. TRBV21-1 is an annotated pseudogene. The CDR3 has 15 amino acids. The CDR3: CASSRIHDSNQPQHF. The CDR3 coding sequence is TGTGCCAGCAGCCGGATCCATGACAGTAATCAGCCCCAGCATTTT.

The V gene is TRBV3-1 (or the pseudogene TRBV3-2), the J gene TRBJ2-7; 11 nucleotides align to TRBD2. CDR3 length equals 15 residues. The V and J ends lost 1 base and 4 bases, in that order; junction bases with no gene match: 3. Germline CDR1 and CDR2: LGHDT and YNNKEL (reference sequence). CDR3 coding DNA: TGTGCCAGCAGCCAAGTGGGGACTAGCGGTTACGAGCAGTACTTC. Protein sequence: CASSQVGTSGYEQYF.

The genes are TRBV30 and TRBJ1-5; D might be TRBD1 (5 bases). CDR1 and CDR2 (germline): GTSNPN, SVGIG (reference sequence). Trimming cost V 1 base and J 6 bases, with 13 bases left between them. The CDR3 sequence is 14 residues long. CDR3 in amino acids: CAWSDQGGAQPQHF. Here the CDR3 DNA reads TGTGCCTGGAGTGATCAGGGCGGCGCTCAGCCCCAGCATTTT.

The V gene is TRBV5-4, the J gene TRBJ1-4, with D maybe TRBD1 (6 bases). There are 15 residues in the CDR3. V was cut by 1 base and J by 4 bases, with 11 bases left in between. Looked up from germline, CDR1 is SGHNT and CDR2 is YYREEE (reference sequence). The CDR3 nucleotides are TGTGCCAGCAGCTTGTTCGTACAGGGTAATGAAAAACTGTTTTTT. Amino acid sequence: CASSLFVQGNEKLFF.

This clone has a handful of counts. The chain couples TRBV11-3 to TRBJ2-3; the match to TRBD2 covers 10 bases. The CDR3 has 15 residues. Per the germline V gene, CDR1 is SGHNT and CDR2 is YENEEA. V lost 6 bases and J lost 1; bases outside the gene matches: 4. CDR3 sequence: CASSPGTSGTDTQYF. As DNA, the CDR3 is TGTGCCAGCAGTCCCGGGACTAGCGGCACAGATACGCAGTATTTT.

A few counts support this clone. V gene TRBV29-1 combines with J gene TRBJ1-1; 7 nucleotides match TRBD1. Germline assignment: CDR1 SQVTM and CDR2 ANQGSEA. The CDR3 is 13 residues long. With V trimmed by 3 bases and J by 1 base, 2 bases remained unmatched. CDR3 sequence: CSVERQGNTEAFF. The CDR3 nucleotides are TGCAGCGTTGAGCGACAGGGGAACACTGAAGCTTTCTTT.

The chain carries TRBV5-1 and TRBJ2-6; TRBD1 matches 9 bases. Losses at the gene ends were 6 bases for V and 3 bases for J; bases not matched to a gene: 10. This CDR3 comprises 17 residues. Germline V gene data show CDR1 as SGHRS and CDR2 as YFSETQ. The CDR3 coding sequence is TGCGCCAGCAAGGGCCTACAGGGGGCTGGTGGGGCCAACGTCCTGACTTTC. This gives the protein CASKGLQGAGGANVLTF. Full variable domain (remainder filled in from reference TRBV5-1 and TRBJ2-6): KAGVTQTPRYLIKTRGQQVTLSCSPISGHRSVSWYQQTPGQGLQFLFEYFSETQRNKGNFPGRFSGRQFSNSRSEMNVSTLELGDSALYLCASKGLQGAGGANVLTFGAGSRLTVL.

This rearrangement joins TRBV5-1 to TRBJ1-1, with D tentatively TRBD1 (6 bases). This CDR3 contains 16 residues. The germline V gene encodes CDR1 SGHRS and CDR2 YFSETQ. V lost 1 base, J lost 0 bases, and 13 bases lay in between. CDR3 in amino acids: CASSLQPRGMNTEAFF. The CDR3 DNA is TGCGCCAGCAGCTTGCAGCCAAGGGGGATGAACACTGAAGCTTTCTTT. The variable domain in full, with the rest retrieved from reference TRBV5-1 and TRBJ1-1, is KAGVTQTPRYLIKTRGQQVTLSCSPISGHRSVSWYQQTPGQGLQFLFEYFSETQRNKGNFPGRFSGRQFSNSRSEMNVSTLELGDSALYLCASSLQPRGMNTEAFFGQGTRLTVV.

V gene TRBV7-8 combines with J gene TRBJ1-1; the match to TRBD1 covers 7 bases. The V segment lost 5 bases and the J segment 4 bases; nucleotides outside the gene matches: 4. The CDR3 covers 13 residues. CDR1 SGHVS and CDR2 FQNEAQ come from the germline V gene. CDR3 sequence: CASSMTGSTEAFF. As DNA, the CDR3 is TGTGCCAGCAGCATGACAGGGAGCACTGAAGCTTTCTTT.

The genes are TRBV10-2 and TRBJ1-1, with 8 bases that match TRBD1. The germline gives CDR1 WSHSY, CDR2 SAAADI. This CDR3 spans 13 amino acids. V shed 5 bases and J 7 bases; nucleotides not matched to a gene: 6. Here the CDR3 DNA reads TGCGCCAGCAGTCAGGGACAGGCTGGTGAAGCTTTCTTT. This translates into CASSQGQAGEAFF.

The chain uses TRBV9 and TRBJ2-7, with a possible D match to TRBD1 (5 bases). This CDR3 contains 14 residues. Germline CDR1 is SGDLS and CDR2 is YYNGEE. The ends were cut back, 2 bases at V and 0 bases at J, with 9 bases in the middle. CDR3 in amino acids: CASSVSDNSYEQYF. The CDR3 region has the DNA TGTGCCAGCAGCGTTTCGGACAACTCCTACGAGCAGTACTTC.